This T cell receptor beta chain is drawn from a study of beta chain features in type 1 diabetes. Whole-study context: Age, gender, cell numbers and subset yield matched between patients and controls.

Every isolated RNA sample was fully reverse transcribed, so sequencing captured expressed TCRB transcripts. Method: immunoSEQ multiplex PCR; TCRdb's copy keeps in-frame clones and lacks some. In the table there are hundreds of thousands of clones, about an eighth of which are singletons. This clone was observed a handful of times. Its antigen is unidentified. There are 12 residues in the CDR3. V was shortened by 3 bases and J by 13 bases, with 13 bases between the two germline ends. In germline, CDR1 is GTSNPN, CDR2 SVGIG (reference sequence). Study results and caveats: TCRB CDR3s were moderately but significantly shorter in Type 1 diabetes patients in all four CD4+ subsets.

Sequencing was carried out using naive CD4+ T cells from blood. The TCR originated in a man aged 18-30 years with type 1 diabetes. The chain uses TRBV30 and TRBJ1-6, with D unclear. The CDR3 spells CAWSPITSPLHF. The CDR3 nucleotides read TGTGCCTGGAGCCCGATAACAAGCCCCCTCCACTTT.